This T cell receptor (beta chain) is from a study of CD8 T cells in ankylosing spondylitis. Study outcomes and limitations: Several highly homologous variants made up a TCR beta motif, and this motif appeared characteristic of ankylosing spondylitis blood. Disease-linked clones were found to be CD8+ and relatively rare in peripheral blood. Some of these motif variants have turned up before, in reports on reactive arthritis synovial fluid and blood.

There are 15 residues in the CDR3. V dropped 3 bases and J dropped 0 bases, with 11 bases sitting between them. Per germline, CDR1 SNHLY and CDR2 FYNNEI. Preparation of TCR beta libraries was done by quantitative 5'-RACE with molecular barcodes. TCRdb redid the calling of the 5' RACE reads with MiXCR, one entry per CDR3 protein. The sample has about 450,000 distinct CDR3 sequences, roughly a quarter seen once. For this clonotype: As yet, its antigen is unknown.

This chain connects TRBV2 to TRBJ1-1; D uncertain. Sequenced sample: blood, either unsorted or a sorted T cell fraction (not recorded which). This sequence was found in a male donor with ankylosing spondylitis. CDR3 DNA sequence: TGTGCCAGCAGTGAGGCGGTCCGAATGAACACTGAAGCTTTCTTT. Its protein is CASSEAVRMNTEAFF.